The rows below give T cell receptor beta chains drawn from one sample of a study of blood T cell repertoires in COVID-19. Libraries were prepared by immunoSEQ multiplex PCR; TCRdb keeps only in-frame clonotypes and omits some of them. The sample has under 200,000 clones, 75% to 95% seen once. Sequenced material: peripheral blood. The receptors here all came from a man over 45 with acute or convalescent COVID-19. The CDR3 runs from the conserved cysteine through the conserved F or W. Each record gives: J gene, V gene, clone size, D gene, CDR3 protein, CDR3 DNA. A D gene is named only where the DNA matches it firmly. Expanded clones get a size class; other rows say once, few or many, or leave the size out.

J: TRBJ1-1
V: TRBV28
size: -
D: -
CDR3: CASTWNTEAFF
DNA: TGTGCCAGCACTTGGAACACTGAAGCTTTCTTT

J: TRBJ1-2
V: TRBV28
size: -
D: -
CDR3: CASSLASDYGYTF
DNA: TGTGCCAGCAGTTTAGCGTCGGACTATGGCTACACCTTC

J: TRBJ2-5
V: TRBV28
size: once
D: TRBD1
CDR3: CASSFQGAETQYF
DNA: TGTGCCAGCAGTTTCCAGGGGGCGGAGACCCAGTACTTC

J: TRBJ2-7
V: TRBV18
size: few
D: TRBD2
CDR3: CASSLGTSGPPEQYF
DNA: TGTGCCAGCTCACTGGGGACTAGCGGCCCCCCGGAGCAGTACTTC

J: TRBJ2-3
V: TRBV5-1
size: -
D: -
CDR3: CASREGISSTDTQYF
DNA: TGCGCCAGCAGGGAGGGGATATCTAGCACAGATACGCAGTATTTT

J: TRBJ1-5
V: TRBV10-3
size: -
D: TRBD1
CDR3: CATRTGGLSNQPQHF
DNA: TGTGCCACAAGGACAGGGGGCTTGAGCAATCAGCCCCAGCATTTT

J: TRBJ2-2
V: TRBV5-1
size: -
D: -
CDR3: CATTGTHTGELFF
DNA: TGCGCCACCACCGGGACACACACCGGGGAGCTGTTTTTT

J: TRBJ2-2
V: TRBV14
size: -
D: -
CDR3: CASIPGGRENTGELFF
DNA: TGTGCCAGCATCCCAGGCGGACGGGAGAACACCGGGGAGCTGTTTTTT

J: TRBJ2-1
V: TRBV6-1
size: once
D: -
CDR3: CASSVEGRGTYNEQFF
DNA: TGTGCCAGCAGTGTGGAGGGGAGAGGGACCTACAATGAGCAGTTCTTC

J: TRBJ1-1
V: TRBV6-6
size: -
D: TRBD1
CDR3: CAIRQGAGGTEAFF
DNA: TGTGCCATCAGACAGGGGGCTGGGGGCACTGAAGCTTTCTTT

J: TRBJ2-3
V: TRBV7-9
size: -
D: TRBD2
CDR3: CASSLSSGGTDTQYF
DNA: TGTGCCAGCAGCTTAAGTAGCGGGGGCACAGATACGCAGTATTTT

J: TRBJ1-2
V: TRBV20-1
size: -
D: -
CDR3: CSLGGTYGYTF
DNA: TGCAGCCTAGGAGGAACTTATGGCTACACCTTC

J: TRBJ2-1
V: TRBV5-1
size: -
D: TRBD1
CDR3: CASSIPGTGFNNEQFF
DNA: TGCGCCAGCAGCATACCCGGGACAGGATTTAACAATGAGCAGTTCTTC

J: TRBJ2-6
V: TRBV28
size: -
D: -
CDR3: CASSMAGNKGNSGANVLTF
DNA: TGTGCCAGCAGCATGGCGGGGAACAAGGGCAACTCTGGGGCCAACGTCCTGACTTTC

J: TRBJ2-1
V: TRBV2
size: few
D: TRBD2
CDR3: CASSEVLAGGYNEQFF
DNA: TGTGCCAGCAGTGAGGTTCTAGCGGGAGGGTACAATGAGCAGTTCTTC

J: TRBJ2-2
V: TRBV4-2
size: -
D: -
CDR3: CASSQDSTANTGELFF
DNA: TGTGCCAGCAGCCAAGATTCGACAGCAAACACCGGGGAGCTGTTTTTT

J: TRBJ1-1
V: TRBV9
size: -
D: -
CDR3: CASSVEQDTEAFF
DNA: TGTGCCAGCAGCGTAGAACAGGACACTGAAGCTTTCTTT

J: TRBJ1-2
V: TRBV19
size: once
D: -
CDR3: CASSIVAGLTGYTF
DNA: TGTGCCAGTAGTATAGTTGCAGGTTTGACTGGCTACACCTTC

J: TRBJ1-1
V: TRBV27
size: -
D: -
CDR3: CASSLWAMNTEAFF
DNA: TGTGCCAGCAGTTTATGGGCCATGAACACTGAAGCTTTCTTT

J: TRBJ2-1
V: TRBV7-2
size: -
D: -
CDR3: CASSWGRQVSNEQFF
DNA: TGTGCCAGCAGCTGGGGGAGACAGGTTTCCAATGAGCAGTTCTTC

J: TRBJ2-2
V: TRBV27
size: -
D: TRBD2
CDR3: CASLPYALAGVTGELFF
DNA: TGTGCCAGCCTACCTTATGCGCTAGCGGGAGTCACCGGGGAGCTGTTTTTT

J: TRBJ1-2
V: TRBV5-1
size: -
D: TRBD1
CDR3: CASSLVSGGYGYTF
DNA: TGCGCCAGCAGCTTGGTTTCAGGGGGATATGGCTACACCTTC

J: TRBJ2-7
V: TRBV2
size: -
D: -
CDR3: CASRKRGGSDEQYF
DNA: TGTGCCAGCAGAAAGAGAGGGGGTTCGGACGAGCAGTACTTC

J: TRBJ2-1
V: TRBV13
size: -
D: TRBD2
CDR3: CASLGREYNEQFF
DNA: TGTGCCAGCCTAGGGCGGGAGTACAATGAGCAGTTCTTC

J: TRBJ2-7
V: TRBV2
size: -
D: TRBD1
CDR3: CASSGRQGAYEQYF
DNA: TGTGCCAGCAGTGGGAGACAGGGGGCCTACGAGCAGTACTTC

J: TRBJ2-7
V: TRBV2
size: -
D: TRBD2
CDR3: CASSLGREGRVGEQYF
DNA: TGTGCCAGCAGTTTGGGTCGGGAGGGCCGAGTTGGGGAGCAGTACTTC

J: TRBJ2-2
V: TRBV25-1
size: -
D: -
CDR3: CASSEFAGELFF
DNA: TGTGCCAGCAGTGAATTCGCCGGGGAGCTGTTTTTT

J: TRBJ1-2
V: TRBV6-5
size: once
D: -
CDR3: CASSLREGNYGYTF
DNA: TGTGCCAGCAGCCTCCGTGAGGGTAACTATGGCTACACCTTC

J: TRBJ2-5
V: TRBV4-3
size: -
D: TRBD1
CDR3: CASSQGQGNQETQYF
DNA: TGCGCCAGCAGCCAAGGACAGGGGAATCAAGAGACCCAGTACTTC

J: TRBJ2-5
V: TRBV29-1
size: -
D: -
CDR3: CSVVAQGSRETQYF
DNA: TGCAGCGTTGTCGCCCAGGGGTCAAGAGAGACCCAGTACTTC

J: TRBJ1-1
V: TRBV7-9
size: once
D: -
CDR3: CASSHETDAEFEAFF
DNA: TGTGCCAGCAGCCACGAGACAGACGCCGAATTTGAAGCTTTCTTT

J: TRBJ1-6
V: TRBV5-6
size: -
D: -
CDR3: CASSLGYGQDYNSPLHF
DNA: TGTGCCAGCAGCTTGGGATATGGGCAGGACTATAATTCACCCCTCCACTTT

J: TRBJ1-1
V: TRBV27
size: -
D: -
CDR3: CASSFRVGNTEAFF
DNA: TGTGCCAGCAGTTTCCGGGTGGGGAACACTGAAGCTTTCTTT

J: TRBJ1-4
V: TRBV18
size: few
D: TRBD1
CDR3: CASSPQTGPNEKLFF
DNA: TGTGCCAGCTCACCGCAGACAGGGCCGAATGAAAAACTGTTTTTT

J: TRBJ2-7
V: TRBV5-8
size: -
D: TRBD1
CDR3: CASSFPGQVIYEQYF
DNA: TGTGCCAGCAGCTTTCCCGGACAGGTTATCTACGAGCAGTACTTC

J: TRBJ2-1
V: TRBV18
size: -
D: -
CDR3: CASSPPGWELNEQFF
DNA: TGTGCCAGCTCACCGCCGGGGTGGGAGCTCAATGAGCAGTTCTTC

J: TRBJ2-1
V: TRBV7-9
size: few
D: TRBD2
CDR3: CASSLGSAGVAHEQFF
DNA: TGTGCCAGCAGCTTAGGGTCAGCGGGAGTAGCCCATGAGCAGTTCTTC

J: TRBJ1-1
V: TRBV19
size: -
D: TRBD1
CDR3: CASSIDLFGTGGSRAFF
DNA: TGTGCCAGTAGTATAGATCTATTTGGGACAGGGGGCAGCCGGGCTTTCTTT

J: TRBJ2-4
V: TRBV7-2
size: -
D: -
CDR3: CASRGGPVNIQYF
DNA: TGTGCCAGCAGGGGAGGCCCCGTAAACATTCAGTACTTC

J: TRBJ2-1
V: TRBV18
size: -
D: -
CDR3: CASSPQTESNEQFF
DNA: TGTGCCAGCTCACCACAGACAGAGTCCAATGAGCAGTTCTTC

J: TRBJ2-3
V: TRBV11-3
size: -
D: TRBD2
CDR3: CASSPGLAGGRTDTQYF
DNA: TGTGCCAGCAGCCCGGGACTAGCGGGGGGGCGTACAGATACGCAGTATTTT

J: TRBJ1-6
V: TRBV18
size: -
D: TRBD1
CDR3: CASSPDASGGSNSPLHF
DNA: TGTGCCAGCTCACCGGATGCCTCAGGGGGTTCTAATTCACCCCTCCACTTT

J: TRBJ1-1
V: TRBV30
size: once
D: -
CDR3: CAWRRSRMRPEAFF
DNA: TGTGCCTGGAGAAGATCCAGGATGAGACCTGAAGCTTTCTTT

J: TRBJ1-3
V: TRBV19
size: -
D: -
CDR3: CASSILSSGNTIYF
DNA: TGTGCCAGTAGTATTCTCAGCTCTGGAAACACCATATATTTT

J: TRBJ1-3
V: TRBV6-6
size: -
D: -
CDR3: CASKDSSGNTIYF
DNA: TGTGCCAGCAAAGACAGCTCTGGAAACACCATATATTTT

J: TRBJ2-1
V: TRBV4-1
size: -
D: -
CDR3: CASSQQIVGDEQFF
DNA: TGCGCCAGCAGCCAACAAATAGTCGGGGATGAGCAGTTCTTC

J: TRBJ1-1
V: TRBV27
size: -
D: -
CDR3: CASSLSRGYTEAFF
DNA: TGTGCCAGCAGTTTATCTCGGGGGTACACTGAAGCTTTCTTT

J: TRBJ1-1
V: TRBV28
size: -
D: TRBD1
CDR3: CASRTPGTGPTEAFF
DNA: TGTGCCAGCAGAACACCCGGGACAGGGCCCACTGAAGCTTTCTTT